A single sample is the source of the 9 T cell receptor beta chains below, sequenced in a study of cytomegalovirus exposure and HLA in healthy donors. The data were produced by immunoSEQ multiplex PCR, yet TCRdb's version contains in-frame clones alone and is incomplete. The profile shows about 64,000 clones, roughly nine tenths of them singletons. Sequences were obtained from PBMCs. These receptors all come from a woman aged 18-29 years in good health and CMV-seronegative.

The chain links TRBV11-3 to TRBJ2-1, with TRBD1 matching over 10 bases. V shed 5 bases, J shed 4 bases, and the junction held 8 bases outside the gene matches. Per germline, CDR1 SGHNT and CDR2 YENEEA. The CDR3 sequence is 16 residues long. The CDR3 DNA is TGTGCCAGCAGCGCCCCCGGGACAGGGGCTTACAATGAGCAGTTCTTC. This translates into CASSAPGTGAYNEQFF.

The chain employs TRBV7-9 and TRBJ2-7; 7 nucleotides line up with TRBD2. This CDR3 has 13 amino acids. Trimming took 4 bases from V and 5 from J; bases not matched to a gene: 5. The germline V gene has CDR1 SEHNR and CDR2 FQNEAQ (reference sequence). In DNA, the CDR3 is TGTGCCAGCAGCTCCGGACTAGAAAACGAGCAGTACTTC. This sequence encodes CASSSGLENEQYF.

The V call is TRBV7-8, the J call TRBJ2-5; D remains unclear. Deletions cut 4 bases from V and 5 bases from J, with 5 bases between. The CDR3 has 11 amino acids. Germline V gives CDR1 SGHVS, CDR2 FQNEAQ. The DNA for the CDR3 is TGTGCCAGCAGCTCAGGCGAGACCCAGTACTTC. Amino acid sequence: CASSSGETQYF.

The rearrangement links TRBV19 to TRBJ1-1, with a tentative D call TRBD1 (6 bases). V lost 6 bases, J lost 4 bases, and 21 bases lay in between. The CDR3 consists of 16 residues. CDR1 and CDR2 from the germline V gene are LNHDA and SQIVND (reference sequence). The CDR3 region has the DNA TGTGCCAGTAGCCCCATAGCCAGGGGCTGGGGCACTGAAGCTTTCTTT. Protein sequence: CASSPIARGWGTEAFF.

This chain uses TRBV4-1 with TRBJ2-1; no clear D. The CDR3 covers 16 residues. Germline V gives CDR1 MGHRA, CDR2 YSYEKL. Trimming took 5 bases from V and 2 from J, leaving 16 bases between them. The CDR3 is CASSSWPGTAYNEQFF. The CDR3 nucleotides read TGCGCCAGCAGCTCCTGGCCAGGAACGGCCTACAATGAGCAGTTCTTC.

This clone showed up just once. V and J are TRBV4-1 and TRBJ1-2, with a tentative D call TRBD1 (6 bases). The CDR3 loop spans 15 amino acids. The V gene's germline CDR1 is MGHRA and CDR2 YSYEKL. The V end was cut by 3 bases, the J end by 13 bases, with 24 bases between. The CDR3 is CASSHLETGLKGGTF. The CDR3, as DNA: TGCGCCAGCAGCCATCTCGAGACAGGTCTGAAAGGCGGCACCTTC.

In this sample, this clone turned up once. The chain employs TRBV9 and TRBJ2-3; 9 positions agree with TRBD1. Losses at the gene ends were 3 bases for V and 2 bases for J; bases not matched to a gene: 10. In germline, CDR1 is SGDLS, CDR2 YYNGEE. The CDR3 loop spans 17 amino acids. The CDR3 sequence is CASSGAGTGFATDTQYF. In DNA form, the CDR3 reads TGTGCCAGCAGCGGAGCCGGGACAGGGTTTGCCACAGATACGCAGTATTTT.

Concerning this clone: Different DNA sequences within this sample yield the same CDR3. V is TRBV7-2 and J is TRBJ2-2; D not certain. CDR1 and CDR2 from the germline V gene are SGHTA and FQGNSA. Trimming pared 3 bases from V and 7 bases from J, leaving 3 bases between. The CDR3 length is 11 residues. CDR3: CASSFRGELFF. CDR3 DNA: TGTGCCAGCAGCTTTCGCGGGGAGCTGTTTTTT.

The chain recombines TRBV19 with TRBJ2-1, with D possibly matching TRBD2 (6 bases). Trimming removed 5 bases from V and 2 bases from J, with 16 bases in between. Germline V gene lookup returns CDR1 LNHDA and CDR2 SQIVND (reference sequence). The CDR3 is made up of 16 amino acids. The CDR3 bases are TGTGCCAGTAGTGCGGGGACGGGGCCGACCTACAATGAGCAGTTCTTC. It codes for CASSAGTGPTYNEQFF.